What follows is one TCR beta chain and its context. Its antigen is not known. Germline CDR1 is SGHNT and CDR2 is YYREEE (reference sequence). This CDR3 is built from 17 residues. The data were taken from a study of monozygotic twins with inflammatory bowel disease. General study findings and limits: Especially with disease activity, IBD patients shared fewer clonotypes with others than healthy twins did.

Whole-blood total RNA was extracted without T cell sorting. Template switching was used to attach UMIs, which incorporated a 6-nucleotide sample barcode. TCRdb reanalyzed the 5' RACE reads, giving one entry per CDR3 protein sequence and no DNA. The repertoire table contains around 140,000 distinct CDR3 sequences. The chain carries TRBV5-4 and TRBJ2-2; without DNA, the TCRdb call of TRBD2 cannot be checked. The sequencing input was blood. This receptor was taken from a human donor with ulcerative colitis or Crohn's disease, or a healthy co-twin of an affected twin (not recorded which). The CDR3: CASSLAMGRTNTGELFF.